These T cell receptor beta chains were read from a single sample in a study of T cell responses to AZD1222 COVID-19 vaccine. Profiled with immunoSEQ multiplex PCR; TCRdb holds only in-frame clones, not every one. The table shows around 83,000 clones, with 90% occurring only once. The source was peripheral blood, collected 28 days after the second AZD1222 dose. These TCRs come from an adult who received the AZD1222 COVID-19 vaccine. CDR3s include the opening cysteine and the closing phenylalanine or tryptophan. The order of the fields is clone size, D gene, V gene, J gene, CDR3 DNA, CDR3 protein. A D gene is named only where the DNA matches it firmly. The listing skips clone size in some rows; elsewhere it reads once, few, many or a size class.

clone_size: .
d_call: .
v_call: TRBV19
j_call: TRBJ2-5
cdr3_nt: TGTGCCAGTAGTACCGGGACTCGAGAGACCCAGTACTTC
cdr3_aa: CASSTGTRETQYF

clone_size: .
d_call: .
v_call: TRBV28
j_call: TRBJ1-5
cdr3_nt: TGTGCCAGCAGTCCGCCAACAGGGATGAATCAGCCCCAGCATTTT
cdr3_aa: CASSPPTGMNQPQHF

clone_size: .
d_call: .
v_call: TRBV5-1
j_call: TRBJ1-1
cdr3_nt: TGCGCCAGCAGCTTGCTCCAGGGCGGGGACACTGAAGCTTTCTTT
cdr3_aa: CASSLLQGGDTEAFF

clone_size: .
d_call: .
v_call: TRBV5-1
j_call: TRBJ1-1
cdr3_nt: TGCGCCAGCAGCTTCTACTCCTTTGGGAACACTGAAGCTTTCTTT
cdr3_aa: CASSFYSFGNTEAFF

clone_size: .
d_call: TRBD1
v_call: TRBV19
j_call: TRBJ1-1
cdr3_nt: TGTGCCAGTAGTATATCGCAGGGGGGTACTGAAGCTTTCTTT
cdr3_aa: CASSISQGGTEAFF

clone_size: .
d_call: .
v_call: TRBV7-9
j_call: TRBJ1-4
cdr3_nt: TGTGCCAGCAGCAACAGGGATGAGAGAACTAATGAAAAACTGTTTTTT
cdr3_aa: CASSNRDERTNEKLFF

clone_size: few
d_call: .
v_call: TRBV9
j_call: TRBJ2-5
cdr3_nt: TGTGCCAGCACCCGATCGGACGAATTCCAAGAGACCCAGTACTTC
cdr3_aa: CASTRSDEFQETQYF

clone_size: .
d_call: TRBD1
v_call: TRBV6-5
j_call: TRBJ1-1
cdr3_nt: TGTGCCAGCAGTTACTCGTCTGGGACAGGGGGTAGGGAAGCTTTCTTT
cdr3_aa: CASSYSSGTGGREAFF

clone_size: .
d_call: .
v_call: TRBV4-3
j_call: TRBJ1-6
cdr3_nt: TGCGCCAGCAGCCAAGATCCGTCAGGGGTTAATTCACCCCTCCACTTT
cdr3_aa: CASSQDPSGVNSPLHF

clone_size: once
d_call: TRBD1
v_call: TRBV2
j_call: TRBJ1-5
cdr3_nt: TGTGCCACCCGGACAGGGTTCAATCAGCCCCAGCATTTT
cdr3_aa: CATRTGFNQPQHF

clone_size: .
d_call: .
v_call: TRBV19
j_call: TRBJ2-3
cdr3_nt: TGTGCCAGTAGTATCGGGGGGCAGTCCACAGATACGCAGTATTTT
cdr3_aa: CASSIGGQSTDTQYF

clone_size: .
d_call: .
v_call: TRBV7-8
j_call: TRBJ2-3
cdr3_nt: TGTGCCAGCAGTCGTCCTCAGGGTCGGACAGATACGCAGTATTTT
cdr3_aa: CASSRPQGRTDTQYF

clone_size: .
d_call: .
v_call: TRBV21-1
j_call: TRBJ1-4
cdr3_nt: TGTGCCAGCAGCAAAGCCTGTCAGGGGAGGCTGTTTTTT
cdr3_aa: CASSKACQGRLFF

clone_size: once
d_call: .
v_call: TRBV7-8
j_call: TRBJ1-3
cdr3_nt: TGTGCCAGCAGCTCGAGGGTCTTGGCTGGAAACACCATATATTTT
cdr3_aa: CASSSRVLAGNTIYF

clone_size: .
d_call: .
v_call: TRBV6-1
j_call: TRBJ1-2
cdr3_nt: TGTGCCAGCAGCCGTATTGGGTATTCCTATGGCTACACCTTC
cdr3_aa: CASSRIGYSYGYTF

clone_size: .
d_call: .
v_call: TRBV7-2
j_call: TRBJ1-1
cdr3_nt: TGTGCCAGCAGTTTCCGAGGAGAGGGGGGAGCTTTCTTT
cdr3_aa: CASSFRGEGGAFF

clone_size: .
d_call: .
v_call: TRBV7-8
j_call: TRBJ1-2
cdr3_nt: TGTGCCAGCAGCTTAGCTTCCGGGTCTGGAATAAACTATGGCTACACCTTC
cdr3_aa: CASSLASGSGINYGYTF

clone_size: .
d_call: .
v_call: TRBV7-6
j_call: TRBJ2-3
cdr3_nt: TGTGCCAGCAGCTTAGAGACTAGTCTCATCACAGATACGCAGTATTTT
cdr3_aa: CASSLETSLITDTQYF

clone_size: .
d_call: TRBD1
v_call: TRBV3-1/TRBV3-2
j_call: TRBJ2-7
cdr3_nt: TGTGCCAGCAGCTTGGGGGGGACAGGGTCGCAGTACTTC
cdr3_aa: CASSLGGTGSQYF

clone_size: .
d_call: .
v_call: TRBV28
j_call: TRBJ1-1
cdr3_nt: TGTGCCAGCGGGGTTGGCAGCCGTGAAGCTTTCTTT
cdr3_aa: CASGVGSREAFF

clone_size: .
d_call: .
v_call: TRBV28
j_call: TRBJ2-5
cdr3_nt: TGTGCCAGCAGTTTAGGGACTACAGGGGTGGAGACCCAGTACTTC
cdr3_aa: CASSLGTTGVETQYF

clone_size: .
d_call: .
v_call: TRBV5-1
j_call: TRBJ2-7
cdr3_nt: TGCGCCAGCAGTAGACAGAGCTACGAGCAGTACTTC
cdr3_aa: CASSRQSYEQYF

clone_size: .
d_call: .
v_call: TRBV6-2/TRBV6-3
j_call: TRBJ2-7
cdr3_nt: TGTGCCAGCAGTTCCCCCCGGGACACGGCCGAGCAGTACTTC
cdr3_aa: CASSSPRDTAEQYF

clone_size: .
d_call: TRBD2
v_call: TRBV4-3
j_call: TRBJ2-3
cdr3_nt: TGCGCCAGCAGCCAAGGGGCTAGCGGGGGGCTAGGAAATACGCAGTATTTT
cdr3_aa: CASSQGASGGLGNTQYF

clone_size: few
d_call: .
v_call: TRBV28
j_call: TRBJ1-2
cdr3_nt: TGTGCCAGCAGCTGGCGGGGGGGAAGCTATGGCTACACCTTC
cdr3_aa: CASSWRGGSYGYTF

clone_size: .
d_call: .
v_call: TRBV11-2
j_call: TRBJ1-1
cdr3_nt: TGTGCCAGCAGTTTCAGTAGGGACACTGAAGCTTTCTTT
cdr3_aa: CASSFSRDTEAFF

clone_size: .
d_call: .
v_call: TRBV5-1
j_call: TRBJ1-1
cdr3_nt: TGCGCCAGCAGCTTGGGGGCGCTCTGGGCCACTGAAGCTTTCTTT
cdr3_aa: CASSLGALWATEAFF

clone_size: .
d_call: .
v_call: TRBV7-2
j_call: TRBJ2-1
cdr3_nt: TGTGCCAGCAGCTTAGCGAGGGCGACAGTTACCTACAATGAGCAGTTCTTC
cdr3_aa: CASSLARATVTYNEQFF

clone_size: once
d_call: .
v_call: TRBV3-1/TRBV3-2
j_call: TRBJ1-2
cdr3_nt: TGTGCCAGCAGCCAGTCCCCAGAGAACTATGGCTACACCTTC
cdr3_aa: CASSQSPENYGYTF

clone_size: few
d_call: TRBD1
v_call: TRBV3-1/TRBV3-2
j_call: TRBJ1-6
cdr3_nt: TGTGCCAGCAGCCAAGGTTGGGGCAGGGGGGGTTCACCCCTCCACTTT
cdr3_aa: CASSQGWGRGGSPLHF

clone_size: .
d_call: .
v_call: TRBV6-5
j_call: TRBJ1-5
cdr3_nt: TGTGCCAGCATTCCGGGGGGTAATCAGCCCCAGCATTTT
cdr3_aa: CASIPGGNQPQHF

clone_size: .
d_call: TRBD1
v_call: TRBV11-3
j_call: TRBJ1-1
cdr3_nt: TGTGCCAGCAGCCCGGGACAGGGTACTCCTGAAGCTTTCTTT
cdr3_aa: CASSPGQGTPEAFF

clone_size: .
d_call: .
v_call: TRBV28
j_call: TRBJ2-7
cdr3_nt: TGTGCCAGCAGTTTATGGAGGACTCAGGAAGACGAGCAGTACTTC
cdr3_aa: CASSLWRTQEDEQYF

clone_size: .
d_call: TRBD1
v_call: TRBV5-1
j_call: TRBJ1-6
cdr3_nt: TGCGCCAGCAGCCCCGACAGGGGGCCTGATAATTCACCCCTCCACTTT
cdr3_aa: CASSPDRGPDNSPLHF

clone_size: .
d_call: .
v_call: TRBV4-1
j_call: TRBJ1-2
cdr3_nt: TGCGCCAGCAGCCAAGATTTAGGACCCGGGGGCTACACCTTC
cdr3_aa: CASSQDLGPGGYTF